Following are 27 T cell receptor beta chains from one sample sequenced in a study of OX40 agonist ivuxolimab in advanced cancers. The protocol was immunoSEQ multiplex PCR, while the TCRdb copy is restricted to in-frame clones and leaves out a portion. This table has around 84,000 clones, approximately 84% appearing once. Specimen: CD4+ or CD8+ T cells sorted from blood, collected in a trial of the OX40 agonist ivuxolimab. The receptors shown here come from an adult with an advanced solid tumor such as melanoma, head and neck, liver or kidney cancer.

Here the CDR3 DNA reads TGTGCCAGCACCGCAGATACGCAGTATTTT. Amino acids: CASTADTQYF. The genes are TRBV13 and TRBJ2-3; D is uncertain. V lost 7 bases and J 4 bases, leaving 3 bases between the germline ends. CDR3 length: 10 amino acids. CDR1 is PRHDT, CDR2 FYEKMQ, per germline (reference sequence).

The chain uses TRBV7-9 and TRBJ2-3; no reliable D call. Per germline, CDR1 SEHNR and CDR2 FQNEAQ (reference sequence). This CDR3 contains 13 residues. Trimming took off 1 base at V and 4 bases at J, with 6 bases between the two ends. The CDR3 nucleotides are TGTGCCAGCAGCTTAGGACGGGCAGATACGCAGTATTTT. This sequence encodes CASSLGRADTQYF.

This chain links TRBV5-6 with TRBJ2-7; D is undetermined. Between the trimmed V and J ends, which lost 3 bases and 3 bases, there was a span of 10 bases. Germline lookup yields CDR1 SGHDT and CDR2 YYEEEE. The CDR3 runs to 13 residues. CDR3 sequence: CASSSTLDYEQYF. CDR3 in DNA: TGTGCCAGCAGCTCCACGCTAGACTACGAGCAGTACTTC.

The gene calls are TRBV9 and TRBJ1-3; D is perhaps TRBD1 (6 bases). The germline V gene encodes CDR1 SGDLS and CDR2 YYNGEE. V was shortened by 6 bases and J by 4 bases, with 14 bases between the two germline ends. The CDR3 extends over 14 amino acids. The CDR3 DNA reads TGTGCCAGCACCCGTAGTGGGACAGGAAACACCATATATTTT. It encodes CASTRSGTGNTIYF. Full variable domain (rest looked up from reference TRBV9 and TRBJ1-3): DSGVTQTPKHLITATGQRVTLRCSPRSGDLSVYWYQQSLDQGLQFLIQYYNGEERAKGNILERFSAQQFPDLHSELNLSSLELGDSALYFCASTRSGTGNTIYFGEGSWLTVV.

The chain uses TRBV10-3 and TRBJ2-1; D is undetermined. The germline V gene encodes CDR1 ENHRY and CDR2 SYGVKD. Trimming stripped 3 bases from V and 2 bases from J, with 8 bases between. The CDR3 is 14 residues long. The CDR3 region is CAISDKGTYNEQFF. The CDR3 coding sequence is TGTGCCATCAGTGATAAGGGAACCTACAATGAGCAGTTCTTC.

V usage is TRBV6-6 and J usage is TRBJ2-2, with D perhaps given as TRBD1 or TRBD2 (5 bases each). CDR1 is MNHNY, CDR2 SVGAGI, per germline (reference sequence). This CDR3 comprises 14 residues. V was shortened by 5 bases and J by 8 bases, with 15 bases between the two germline ends. In DNA form, the CDR3 reads TGTGCCAGCAGTGGGACGGAAACTTGGGGGGAGCTGTTTTTT. It encodes CASSGTETWGELFF.

The V call is TRBV7-9, the J call TRBJ2-3, with D unclear. V lost 1 base, J lost 5 bases, and 10 bases lay in between. CDR1 is SEHNR and CDR2 is FQNEAQ in the germline V gene (reference sequence). The CDR3 loop spans 14 amino acids. The CDR3 nucleotides read TGTGCCAGCAGCTTAGGGAACAGCCGAGATACGCAGTATTTT. Translating it yields CASSLGNSRDTQYF.

CDR3 in DNA: TGTGCCTGGAGGGGGGGCGACTATGGCTACACCTTC. Translating gives CAWRGGDYGYTF. The chain recombines TRBV30 with TRBJ1-2; possibly TRBD1 for D (6 bases). V shed 3 bases and J shed 3 bases, with 8 bases lying between them. The length of the CDR3 is 12 residues. Germline CDR1 is GTSNPN and CDR2 is SVGIG (reference sequence).

The CDR3 sequence is CASSLEQGEKLFF. The CDR3 DNA follows: TGCGCCAGCAGCTTGGAACAGGGGGAAAAACTGTTTTTT. J is TRBJ1-4 and V is TRBV5-1; 7 nucleotides agree with TRBD1. Germline V gene data show CDR1 as SGHRS and CDR2 as YFSETQ. This CDR3 has 13 amino acids. V lost 0 bases and J lost 8; bases outside the gene matches: 1.

V is TRBV19 and J is TRBJ1-1; unclear D gene. This CDR3 is 13 amino acids long. V lost 4 bases, J lost 1 base, and 7 bases lay in between. Germline V CDR1 and CDR2: LNHDA, SQIVND (reference sequence). The CDR3 here is CASSSSENTEAFF. DNA of the CDR3: TGTGCCAGTAGTAGTTCAGAGAACACTGAAGCTTTCTTT. The whole variable domain, remainder taken from reference TRBV19 and TRBJ1-1, is DGGITQSPKYLFRKEGQNVTLSCEQNLNHDAMYWYRQDPGQGLRLIYYSQIVNDFQKGDIAEGYSVSREKKESFPLTVTSAQKNPTAFYLCASSSSENTEAFFGQGTRLTVV.

CDR3 sequence (DNA): TGTGCCAGCTGCCAGGAGGCAGGACCCCCCTACGAGCAGTACTTC. Amino acids: CASCQEAGPPYEQYF. This rearrangement joins TRBV11-2 to TRBJ2-7, with a tentative D call TRBD2 (5 bases). The V gene's germline CDR1 is SGHAT and CDR2 FQNNGV. Trimming pared 8 bases from V and 2 bases from J, leaving 19 bases between. This CDR3 is 15 amino acids long.

The chain recombines TRBV7-2 with TRBJ1-5; D gene ambiguous. V shed 5 bases and J shed 1 base, with 12 bases lying between them. Germline V CDR1 and CDR2: SGHTA, FQGNSA. The CDR3 extends over 15 amino acids. The chain's CDR3 is CASSRKFSSNQPQHF. The CDR3 nucleotides are TGTGCCAGCAGCCGCAAGTTTTCGAGCAATCAGCCCCAGCATTTT.

V is TRBV5-6 and J is TRBJ1-2; D may be TRBD1 (6 bases). The CDR3 loop spans 16 amino acids. CDR1 SGHDT and CDR2 YYEEEE come from the germline V gene. Trimming cost V 4 bases and J 3 bases, with 19 bases left between them. CDR3 amino acids: CASSLDTGLNHYGYTF. CDR3 sequence (DNA): TGTGCCAGCAGCCTTGACACAGGGTTAAACCACTATGGCTACACCTTC. The full variable domain, in which reference TRBV5-6 and TRBJ1-2 provide the parts outside the CDR3, is DAGVTQSPTHLIKTRGQQVTLRCSPKSGHDTVSWYQQALGQGPQFIFQYYEEEERQRGNFPDRFSGHQFPNYSSELNVNALLLGDSALYLCASSLDTGLNHYGYTFGSGTRLTVV.

In its sample, this clone was seen once. The CDR3 region has the DNA TGCGCCAGCAGCGATCGACTAGCGCAAGAGACCCAGTACTTC. Protein sequence: CASSDRLAQETQYF. The chain uses TRBV5-1 and TRBJ2-5; TRBD2 aligns across 8 bases. Trimming cost V 4 bases and J 2 bases; bases outside gene matches: 4. Germline CDR1 and CDR2: SGHRS and YFSETQ. This CDR3 region has 14 residues. The variable domain in full, completed from reference TRBV5-1 and TRBJ2-5, reads KAGVTQTPRYLIKTRGQQVTLSCSPISGHRSVSWYQQTPGQGLQFLFEYFSETQRNKGNFPGRFSGRQFSNSRSEMNVSTLELGDSALYLCASSDRLAQETQYFGPGTRLLVL.

This rearrangement joins TRBV10-3 to TRBJ1-5; 9 bases fit TRBD1. The CDR3 sequence is 15 residues long. Germline assignment: CDR1 ENHRY and CDR2 SYGVKD. V lost 4 bases and J lost 4; bases outside the gene matches: 5. In DNA, the CDR3 is TGTGCCATCAGTGCCGGACAGGGGATAAATCAGCCCCAGCATTTT. Its translation: CAISAGQGINQPQHF.

The CDR3 DNA is TGTGCCAGCAGGCCCGGGACCTCCGAAAGCAATGAGCAGTTCTTC. Translating it yields CASRPGTSESNEQFF. The V and J genes are TRBV2 and TRBJ2-1, with D perhaps being TRBD1 or TRBD2 (5 bases each). The V end was cut by 6 bases, the J end by 6 bases, with 18 bases between. Germline values: CDR1 SNHLY, CDR2 FYNNEI. This CDR3 has 15 residues.

In nucleotides, the CDR3 is TGCAGCGCCCAGGGGATTGGGGCCAACGTCCTGACTTTC. Translation gives CSAQGIGANVLTF. This chain uses TRBV29-1 with TRBJ2-6; TRBD1 might be the D (6 bases). The CDR3 has 13 residues. Between the trimmed V and J ends, which lost 7 bases and 3 bases, there was a span of 10 bases. Germline lookup yields CDR1 SQVTM and CDR2 ANQGSEA. Full variable domain (remainder filled in from reference TRBV29-1 and TRBJ2-6): SAVISQKPSRDICQRGTSLTIQCQVDSQVTMMFWYRQQPGQSLTLIATANQGSEATYESGFVIDKFPISRPNLTFSTLTVSNMSPEDSSIYLCSAQGIGANVLTFGAGSRLTVL.

The rearrangement uses TRBV4-2 and TRBJ1-1; weak D call: TRBD1 (5 bases). V was cut by 2 bases and J by 1 base, with 11 bases left in between. The germline CDR1 and CDR2 sequences are LGHNA and YNFKEQ. The CDR3 is 15 amino acids. CDR3 DNA sequence: TGTGCCAGCAGCCAAACCGGGACGGCGAACACTGAAGCTTTCTTT. This encodes CASSQTGTANTEAFF.

The CDR3 bases are TGTGCCAGCAGCGAACGAACCGACAGTGGAAACACCATATATTTT. Translating gives CASSERTDSGNTIYF. This chain uses TRBV9 with TRBJ1-3, with D possibly TRBD1 on 5 matching bases. Between the trimmed V and J ends, which lost 3 bases and 3 bases, there was a span of 13 bases. This CDR3 is 15 amino acids long. Germline lookup yields CDR1 SGDLS and CDR2 YYNGEE.

This rearrangement joins TRBV7-2 to TRBJ1-4, with D unclear. Germline V gene lookup returns CDR1 SGHTA and CDR2 FQGNSA. The CDR3 consists of 17 residues. Trimming removed 4 bases at V and 8 bases at J, with 23 bases between. CDR3 loop: CASSSKINAPGKEKLFF. CDR3 coding DNA: TGTGCCAGCAGCTCAAAAATAAACGCCCCGGGGAAAGAAAAACTGTTTTTT. Full variable domain (remainder filled in from reference TRBV7-2 and TRBJ1-4): GAGVSQSPSNKVTEKGKDVELRCDPISGHTALYWYRQSLGQGLEFLIYFQGNSAPDKSGLPSDRFSAERTGGSVSTLTIQRTQQEDSAVYLCASSSKINAPGKEKLFFGSGTQLSVL.

The V and J genes are TRBV4-2 and TRBJ1-2; a possible D gene is TRBD1 (5 bases). CDR3 length: 14 amino acids. CDR1 LGHNA and CDR2 YNFKEQ come from the germline V gene. The germline V and J ends were trimmed by 0 bases and 4 bases, with 9 bases remaining between them. CDR3 nucleotides: TGTGCCAGCAGCCAAGATAACAGGTCCTATGGCTACACCTTC. Residues: CASSQDNRSYGYTF.

The V and J genes are TRBV27 and TRBJ2-1, with D possibly matching TRBD1 (6 bases). The CDR3 totals 14 residues. Germline values: CDR1 MNHEY, CDR2 SMNVEV (reference sequence). The V and J ends lost 9 bases and 3 bases respectively, with 15 bases between them. CDR3 nucleotides: TGTGCCAGTGGCTACCGGGACATCTACAATGAGCAGTTCTTC. Translated, it gives CASGYRDIYNEQFF.

The rearrangement uses TRBV5-5 and TRBJ1-1; D is perhaps TRBD1 (5 bases). In germline, CDR1 is SGHKS, CDR2 YYEKEE (reference sequence). V lost 4 bases to trimming and J lost 0 bases, with 25 bases between them. This CDR3 region has 19 residues. The CDR3 here is CASSPAFKGLPSVNTEAFF. The CDR3 DNA sequence: TGTGCCAGCAGCCCCGCTTTCAAGGGGCTCCCCAGTGTGAACACTGAAGCTTTCTTT.

The chain uses TRBV7-9 and TRBJ2-1, with 8 bases aligning to TRBD2. V was pared by 5 bases and J by 8 bases, with 11 bases of the junction left unmatched. The CDR3 length is 15 residues. Germline values: CDR1 SEHNR, CDR2 FQNEAQ (reference sequence). The CDR3 spells CASSRRQRELDEQFF. CDR3 bases: TGTGCCAGCAGCCGACGGCAGCGGGAGCTGGATGAGCAGTTCTTC.

V gene TRBV30 combines with J gene TRBJ2-3, with 7 bases lining up with TRBD2. Germline CDR1 is GTSNPN and CDR2 is SVGIG (reference sequence). Germline trimming cut 4 bases from V and 2 bases from J; bases unmatched to any gene: 3. CDR3 length: 13 amino acids. The CDR3 region has the DNA TGTGCCTGGATGGCGGGAGCCACAGATACGCAGTATTTT. Translated, it gives CAWMAGATDTQYF.

V gene TRBV4-1 combines with J gene TRBJ1-5, with D unclear. The CDR3 contains 16 residues. V was trimmed by 1 base and J by 8 bases, leaving 18 bases between them. CDR1 and CDR2 from the germline V gene are MGHRA and YSYEKL. The CDR3 region has the DNA TGCGCCAGCAGCCAAGTTTGGGGTTCCAACGAAAAGCCCCAGCATTTT. Its translation: CASSQVWGSNEKPQHF.

This clone was counted only a few times. Other DNA variants within this sample encode the same CDR3. This chain uses TRBV6-5 with TRBJ2-5, with D unclear. There are 11 residues in the CDR3. Per the germline V gene, CDR1 is MNHEY and CDR2 is SVGAGI. V was trimmed by 2 bases and J by 4 bases, leaving 2 bases between them. CDR3 in amino acids: CASSYGETQYF. In DNA, the CDR3 is TGTGCCAGCAGTTACGGAGAGACCCAGTACTTC.